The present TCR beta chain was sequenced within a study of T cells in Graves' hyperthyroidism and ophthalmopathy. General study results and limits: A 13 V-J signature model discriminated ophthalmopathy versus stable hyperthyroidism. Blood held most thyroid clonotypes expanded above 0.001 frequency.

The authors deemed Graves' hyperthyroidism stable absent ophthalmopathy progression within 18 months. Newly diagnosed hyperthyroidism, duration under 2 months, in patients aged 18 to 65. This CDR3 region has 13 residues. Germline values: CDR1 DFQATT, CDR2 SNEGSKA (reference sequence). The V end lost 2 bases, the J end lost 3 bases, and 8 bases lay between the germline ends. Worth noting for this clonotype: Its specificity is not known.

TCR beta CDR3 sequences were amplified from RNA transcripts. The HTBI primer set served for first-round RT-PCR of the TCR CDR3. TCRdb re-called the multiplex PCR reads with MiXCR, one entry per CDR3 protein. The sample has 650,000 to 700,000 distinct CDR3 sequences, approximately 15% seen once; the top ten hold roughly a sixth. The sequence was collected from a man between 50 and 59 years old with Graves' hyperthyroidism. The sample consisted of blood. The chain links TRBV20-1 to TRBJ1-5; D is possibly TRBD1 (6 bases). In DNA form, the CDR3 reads TGCAGTGCTAGACGGGACATCAATCAGCCCCAGCATTTT. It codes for CSARRDINQPQHF.